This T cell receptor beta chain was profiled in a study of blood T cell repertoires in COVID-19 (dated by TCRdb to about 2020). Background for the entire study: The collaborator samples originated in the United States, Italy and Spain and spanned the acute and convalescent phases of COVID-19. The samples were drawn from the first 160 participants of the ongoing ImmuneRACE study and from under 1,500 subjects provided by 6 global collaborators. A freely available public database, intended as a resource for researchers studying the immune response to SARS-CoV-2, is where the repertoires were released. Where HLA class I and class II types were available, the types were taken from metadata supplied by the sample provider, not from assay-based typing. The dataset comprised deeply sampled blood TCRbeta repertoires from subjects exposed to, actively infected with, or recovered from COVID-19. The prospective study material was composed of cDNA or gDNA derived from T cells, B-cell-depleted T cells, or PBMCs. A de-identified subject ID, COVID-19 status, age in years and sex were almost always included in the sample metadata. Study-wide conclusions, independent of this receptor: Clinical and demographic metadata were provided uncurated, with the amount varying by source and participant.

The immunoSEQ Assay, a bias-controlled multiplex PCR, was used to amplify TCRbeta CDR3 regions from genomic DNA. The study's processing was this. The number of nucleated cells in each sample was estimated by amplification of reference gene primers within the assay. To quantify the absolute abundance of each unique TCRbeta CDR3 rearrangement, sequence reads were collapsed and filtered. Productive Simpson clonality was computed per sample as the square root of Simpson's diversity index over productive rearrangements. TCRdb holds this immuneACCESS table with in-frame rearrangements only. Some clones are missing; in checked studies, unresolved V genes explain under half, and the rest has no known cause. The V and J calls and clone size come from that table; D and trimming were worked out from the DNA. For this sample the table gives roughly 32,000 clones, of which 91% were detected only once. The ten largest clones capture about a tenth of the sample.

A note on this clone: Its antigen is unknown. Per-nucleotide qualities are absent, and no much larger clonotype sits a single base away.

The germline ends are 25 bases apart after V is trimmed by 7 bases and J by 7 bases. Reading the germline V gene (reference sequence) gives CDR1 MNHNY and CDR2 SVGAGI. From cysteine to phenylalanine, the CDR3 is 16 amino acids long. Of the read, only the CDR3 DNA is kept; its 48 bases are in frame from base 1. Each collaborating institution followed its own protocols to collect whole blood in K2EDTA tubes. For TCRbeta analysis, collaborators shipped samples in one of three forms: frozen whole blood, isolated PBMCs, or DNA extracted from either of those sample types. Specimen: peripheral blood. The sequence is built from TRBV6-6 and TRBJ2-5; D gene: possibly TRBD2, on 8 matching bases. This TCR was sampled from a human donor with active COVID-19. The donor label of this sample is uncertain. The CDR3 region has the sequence CASKRDRESRGGTQYF. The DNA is TGTGCCAGCAAACGGGACAGAGAATCCCGGGGGGGGACCCAGTACTTC.